Following are 25 T cell receptor beta chains from one sample sequenced in a study of shared clonotypes between healthy human individuals. Repertoires were generated with immunoSEQ multiplex PCR, while TCRdb's copy carries only in-frame clones and drops some. The table shows a few hundred thousand clones, with 65% to 80% occurring only once. Sequencing was carried out using PBMCs. Receptors originate from a woman aged 40 to 55 in good health. Some clones in this sample may be carry-over from other donors' samples.

The gene calls are TRBV4-2 and TRBJ2-5; 7 bases line up with TRBD2. This CDR3 region has 13 residues. Germline V gene sequence: CDR1 LGHNA, CDR2 YNFKEQ. V shed 4 bases, J shed 7 bases, and the junction held 6 bases outside the gene matches. CDR3 nucleotide sequence: TGTGCCAGCAGCCCAGATCCGGGGGGGACCCAGTACTTC. This gives the protein CASSPDPGGTQYF.

The chain couples TRBV29-1 to TRBJ2-1, with TRBD1 matching over 11 bases. This CDR3 has 13 amino acids. Looked up from germline, CDR1 is SQVTM and CDR2 is ANQGSEA. Trimming took 1 base from V and 10 from J; bases not matched to a gene: 3. The chain's CDR3 is CSVEGTGGLEQFF. CDR3 nucleotide sequence: TGCAGCGTTGAAGGGACAGGGGGCTTGGAGCAGTTCTTC.

The chain joins TRBV28 to TRBJ2-3, with TRBD2 matching over 12 bases. Looked up from germline, CDR1 is MDHEN and CDR2 is SYDVKM. The CDR3 is 17 amino acids. V lost 6 bases, J lost 4 bases, and 11 bases stayed unmatched. The CDR3 bases are TGTGCCAGCAGCCTTGATACCGGACTAGCGGGACCAGATACGCAGTATTTT. Amino acids: CASSLDTGLAGPDTQYF.

The J gene is TRBJ2-2, the V gene TRBV30, with TRBD1 matching 10 bases. CDR1 is GTSNPN and CDR2 is SVGIG in the germline V gene (reference sequence). The CDR3 contains 14 residues. The junction had 3 bases not matched to a gene; V was cut back by 3 bases and J by 5 bases. The CDR3 DNA sequence: TGTGCCTGGAGGCCGGGACAGGGGACCGGGGAGCTGTTTTTT. Translated: CAWRPGQGTGELFF.

V usage is TRBV30 and J usage is TRBJ2-6; 8 nucleotides match TRBD1. Losses at the gene ends were 5 bases for V and 1 base for J; bases not matched to a gene: 10. The CDR3 runs 17 residues. Germline CDR1 reads GTSNPN; CDR2 reads SVGIG (reference sequence). The DNA of the CDR3 is TGTGCCTGGGGCAGGGGGCGCATTAAATCTGGGGCCAACGTCCTGACTTTC. Its translation is CAWGRGRIKSGANVLTF.

The chain employs TRBV5-1 and TRBJ2-3; 7 bases align to TRBD1. The germline V gene has CDR1 SGHRS and CDR2 YFSETQ. The V and J ends lost 2 bases and 3 bases, in that order; junction bases with no gene match: 9. This CDR3 region has 16 residues. The CDR3 DNA follows: TGCGCCAGCAGCTTTATCTGGACAGGAGGTACAGATACGCAGTATTTT. It encodes CASSFIWTGGTDTQYF.

The chain links TRBV10-1 to TRBJ2-7; D is possibly TRBD2 (6 bases). Germline values: CDR1 WNHNN, CDR2 SYGVQD (reference sequence). The V end lost 6 bases, the J end lost 6 bases, and 24 bases lay between the germline ends. CDR3 length equals 16 residues. As DNA, the CDR3 is TGCGCCAGCAGACTCCCCGGTGGCGGGACGATCTTCGAGCAGTACTTC. It specifies CASRLPGGGTIFEQYF.

The rearrangement joins TRBV7-9 to TRBJ2-1, with 13 bases lining up with TRBD2. The CDR3 covers 19 residues. CDR1 and CDR2 from the germline V gene are SEHNR and FQNEAQ (reference sequence). J was trimmed by 2 bases and V by 4 bases; bases with no gene match: 11. CDR3 sequence reads: CASSSRLAGGMSTYNEQFF. The DNA for the CDR3 is TGTGCCAGCAGCTCCAGACTAGCGGGAGGCATGAGTACCTACAATGAGCAGTTCTTC.

This clone appeared once. The V gene is TRBV19, the J gene TRBJ1-1; 9 bases map to TRBD1. The germline V gene has CDR1 LNHDA and CDR2 SQIVND (reference sequence). This CDR3 has 14 amino acids. V dropped 1 base and J dropped 10; count of bases not matched to a gene: 7. The CDR3 spells CASSIGDRVQGAFF. The CDR3 DNA reads as TGTGCCAGTAGTATAGGGGACAGGGTTCAAGGAGCTTTCTTT.

The gene calls are TRBV6-5 and TRBJ2-2; D is unclear. The CDR3 length is 14 residues. Trimming stripped 6 bases from V and 1 base from J, with 9 bases between. Germline V lookup: CDR1 MNHEY, CDR2 SVGAGI. CDR3 region: CASRKGRNTGELFF. CDR3 coding DNA: TGTGCCAGCAGAAAAGGACGGAACACCGGGGAGCTGTTTTTT.

This chain joins TRBV28 and TRBJ1-2; perhaps TRBD1 as D (5 bases). V dropped 5 bases and J dropped 6 bases, with 19 bases sitting between them. The CDR3 totals 15 residues. Per the germline V gene, CDR1 is MDHEN and CDR2 is SYDVKM. The CDR3 here is CASSLEKGLLNGYTF. CDR3 coding DNA: TGTGCCAGCAGTCTTGAGAAGGGGCTCTTGAATGGCTACACCTTC.

Only a few counts were recorded for this clone. The rearrangement joins TRBV28 to TRBJ1-6; TRBD1 aligns across 7 bases. V lost 7 bases, J lost 7 bases, and 10 bases stayed unmatched. The CDR3 sequence is 15 residues long. CDR1 and CDR2 from the germline V gene are MDHEN and SYDVKM. The CDR3 nucleotides read TGTGCCAGCACCCCAGAGGGCAGGGGGAATTCACCCCTCCACTTT. Protein product: CASTPEGRGNSPLHF.

The rearrangement links TRBV6-6 to TRBJ1-1, with TRBD1 as a possible D gene (5 bases). From germline, CDR1 is MNHNY and CDR2 SVGAGI (reference sequence). Trimming left V 2 bases short and J 6 bases short, with 10 bases between. The CDR3 consists of 13 residues. For the CDR3, the DNA is TGTGCCAGCAGTTACGGCGGGGGGTCTGAAGCTTTCTTT. It specifies CASSYGGGSEAFF.

The chain is built from TRBV6-6 and TRBJ1-6, with 8 bases aligning to TRBD1. V was clipped by 6 bases and J by 5 bases; unmatched bases: 6. The CDR3 is made up of 15 amino acids. Germline-derived CDR1 and CDR2 are MNHNY and SVGAGI (reference sequence). DNA for the CDR3: TGTGCCAGCAGCCAACAGGGGGGGGATAATTCACCCCTCCACTTT. This gives the protein CASSQQGGDNSPLHF.

The chain has TRBV5-6 and TRBJ2-2; TRBD2 matches 13 bases. The germline CDR1 and CDR2 sequences are SGHDT and YYEEEE. Trimming removed 0 bases from V and 5 bases from J; junction bases left unmatched: 7. The CDR3 has 18 residues. In DNA form, the CDR3 reads TGTGCCAGCAGCTTGGGGGGCGCGGGACTAGCGGGGACCGGGGAGCTGTTTTTT. Its protein is CASSLGGAGLAGTGELFF.

The genes are TRBV9 and TRBJ2-7; 10 positions match TRBD2. CDR1 and CDR2 from the germline V gene are SGDLS and YYNGEE. Trimming took 0 bases from V and 5 from J; bases not matched to a gene: 5. The CDR3 is made up of 15 amino acids. The CDR3 DNA sequence: TGTGCCAGCAGCGTAGGGCCAGCGGGAGGGGACGAGCAGTACTTC. It encodes CASSVGPAGGDEQYF.

The V call is TRBV5-1, the J call TRBJ2-7; 7 bases are shared with TRBD1. V trimming: 4 bases; J trimming: 3 bases; junction bases outside the gene matches: 4. This CDR3 contains 13 residues. The germline CDR1 and CDR2 sequences are SGHRS and YFSETQ. The CDR3 spells CASSQAGGYEQYF. The CDR3 bases are TGCGCCAGCAGCCAGGCAGGGGGCTACGAGCAGTACTTC.

The chain carries TRBV6-5 and TRBJ2-7; D may be TRBD1 (6 bases). The germline V gene encodes CDR1 MNHEY and CDR2 SVGAGI. With 5 bases removed from V and 0 bases from J, the gap between germline ends came to 14 bases. The length of the CDR3 is 15 residues. The CDR3 bases are TGTGCCAGCAGTAAGCCGGGACAAAACTCCTACGAGCAGTACTTC. The encoded protein is CASSKPGQNSYEQYF.

This clone has only one observation. This chain connects TRBV4-1 to TRBJ1-2; D gene ambiguous. With 4 bases removed from V and 2 bases from J, the gap between germline ends came to 11 bases. Germline lookup yields CDR1 MGHRA and CDR2 YSYEKL. The CDR3 covers 14 residues. CDR3 loop: CASSPNYENYGYTF. CDR3 in DNA: TGCGCCAGCAGCCCGAACTATGAGAACTATGGCTACACCTTC.

J is TRBJ1-5 and V is TRBV7-2; D call uncertain. This CDR3 is built from 12 residues. The V and J ends lost 3 bases and 6 bases respectively, with 6 bases between them. Looked up from germline, CDR1 is SGHTA and CDR2 is FQGNSA. The DNA for the CDR3 is TGTGCCAGCAGCTTTTACGGTCAGCCCCAGCATTTT. This sequence encodes CASSFYGQPQHF.

This chain uses TRBV7-9 with TRBJ1-1; D not certain. Germline CDR1 and CDR2: SEHNR and FQNEAQ (reference sequence). Between the trimmed V and J ends, which lost 5 bases and 1 base, there was a span of 11 bases. The CDR3 length is 14 residues. The CDR3 spells CASSPPSQNTEAFF. The CDR3 DNA is TGTGCCAGCAGCCCGCCTTCCCAGAACACTGAAGCTTTCTTT.

The chain's CDR3 is CASSFRPVGNTIYF. DNA for the CDR3: TGTGCCAGCAGTTTTCGGCCAGTTGGAAACACCATATATTTT. The chain is built from TRBV28 and TRBJ1-3; D is uncertain. V was shortened by 3 bases and J by 3 bases, with 9 bases between the two germline ends. The CDR3 extends over 14 amino acids. Germline CDR1 MDHEN, CDR2 SYDVKM.

The V gene is TRBV28, the J gene TRBJ1-1, with a possible D match to TRBD1 (5 bases). In germline, CDR1 is MDHEN, CDR2 SYDVKM. CDR3 length: 14 residues. V was trimmed by 3 bases and J by 4 bases, leaving 12 bases between them. CDR3 DNA: TGTGCCAGCAGTTTGCCGGGGCCGGCCACTGAAGCTTTCTTT. Translated, it gives CASSLPGPATEAFF.

The gene calls are TRBV6-1 and TRBJ1-2, with D possibly being TRBD1 (6 bases). V shed 5 bases and J shed 13 bases, with 20 bases lying between them. The CDR3 runs 13 residues. In germline, CDR1 is MNHNS, CDR2 SASEGT. The DNA for the CDR3 is TGTGCCAGCAGTAATTCGGCCGGGACACCATTCACCTTC. Encoded protein: CASSNSAGTPFTF.

The chain links TRBV6-6 to TRBJ2-7; maybe TRBD2 (5 bases). Germline-derived CDR1 and CDR2 are MNHNY and SVGAGI (reference sequence). Trimming took off 6 bases at V and 5 bases at J, with 23 bases between the two ends. The CDR3 totals 16 residues. Here the CDR3 reads CASRSYVAGVGHEQYF. The CDR3 DNA follows: TGTGCCAGCAGGTCCTATGTCGCGGGTGTGGGCCACGAGCAGTACTTC.